This is a list of T cell receptor beta chains from one sample in a study of blood T cell repertoires in COVID-19. The method was immunoSEQ multiplex PCR; TCRdb's version includes in-frame clones alone and lacks a portion of them. This sample has over 200,000 clones, with about 88% found just once. Sequenced material: peripheral blood. The receptors originated from a man aged 35 to 55 with active or convalescent COVID-19. The CDR3 runs from the conserved cysteine through the conserved F or W. Fields, in order: clone size, V gene, D gene, J gene, CDR3 protein, CDR3 DNA. The D gene is left open where the match is weak. Clone size is not always given. Where it is, it says once, few, many or a class for expanded clones.

>NA|TRBV27|TRBD2|TRBJ2-7
CASSWGGGGSYEQYF
TGTGCCAGCAGTTGGGGCGGGGGAGGATCCTACGAGCAGTACTTC
>NA|TRBV19|NA|TRBJ2-2
CASSMTRDNYAGELFF
TGTGCCAGTAGTATGACCCGGGATAATTATGCCGGGGAGCTGTTTTTT
>NA|TRBV13|TRBD1|TRBJ2-2
CASRRTGATGELFF
TGTGCCAGCAGACGGACAGGGGCCACCGGGGAGCTGTTTTTT
>once|TRBV2|NA|TRBJ2-3
CANSWGLTSTDTQYF
TGTGCCAACTCCTGGGGGCTAACTAGCACAGATACGCAGTATTTT
>NA|TRBV30|TRBD1|TRBJ1-5
CAWSVDRGDYSNQPQHF
TGTGCCTGGAGCGTAGACAGGGGCGATTATAGCAATCAGCCCCAGCATTTT
>NA|TRBV11-2|TRBD1|TRBJ1-1
CASSLWGQGKTEAFF
TGTGCCAGCAGCTTATGGGGACAGGGAAAAACTGAAGCTTTCTTT
>NA|TRBV28|NA|TRBJ1-3
CASSLSVKSSGNTIYF
TGTGCCAGCAGTTTATCGGTGAAGAGCTCTGGAAACACCATATATTTT
>NA|TRBV9|TRBD2|TRBJ2-3
CASSVGGSSGRTDTQYF
TGTGCCAGCAGCGTAGGGGGATCTAGCGGTCGCACAGATACGCAGTATTTT
>NA|TRBV5-1|NA|TRBJ1-1
CASSLGEATGKGEAFF
TGCGCCAGCAGCTTGGGGGAAGCGACGGGGAAAGGTGAAGCTTTCTTT
>NA|TRBV19|TRBD1|TRBJ1-2
CASSRQGPYLNYGYTF
TGTGCCAGTAGCAGACAGGGGCCCTATCTTAACTATGGCTACACCTTC
>NA|TRBV6-5|NA|TRBJ1-1
CASSPPWATEAFF
TGTGCCAGCAGTCCACCTTGGGCCACTGAAGCTTTCTTT
>NA|TRBV27|NA|TRBJ2-7
CASRDTNTYEQYF
TGTGCCAGCAGGGACACCAATACCTACGAGCAGTACTTC